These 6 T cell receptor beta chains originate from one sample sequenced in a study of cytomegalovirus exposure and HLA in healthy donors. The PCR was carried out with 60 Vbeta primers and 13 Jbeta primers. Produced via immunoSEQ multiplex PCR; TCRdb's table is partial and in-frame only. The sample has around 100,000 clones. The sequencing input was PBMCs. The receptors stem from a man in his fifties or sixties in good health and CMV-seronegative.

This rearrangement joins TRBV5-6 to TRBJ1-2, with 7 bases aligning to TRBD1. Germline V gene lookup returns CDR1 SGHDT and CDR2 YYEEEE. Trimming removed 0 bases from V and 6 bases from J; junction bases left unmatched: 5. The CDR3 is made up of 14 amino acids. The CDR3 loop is CASSLEQGLDGYTF. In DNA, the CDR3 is TGTGCCAGCAGCTTGGAACAGGGGCTGGATGGCTACACCTTC.

In nucleotides, the CDR3 is TGTGCCAGCAGCTTAGATGACGTCAGGGGGCCAACTGAAGCTTTCTTT. It specifies CASSLDDVRGPTEAFF. The chain is built from TRBV7-9 and TRBJ1-1; 8 bases line up with TRBD1. CDR3 length: 16 residues. The germline CDR1 and CDR2 sequences are SEHNR and FQNEAQ (reference sequence). The trim removed 1 base at V and 5 bases at J, leaving 9 bases unmatched.

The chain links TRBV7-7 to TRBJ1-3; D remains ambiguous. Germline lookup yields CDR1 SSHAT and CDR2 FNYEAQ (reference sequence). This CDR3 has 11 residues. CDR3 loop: CATGSGNTIYF. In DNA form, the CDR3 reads TGTGCTACGGGCTCTGGAAACACCATATATTTT.

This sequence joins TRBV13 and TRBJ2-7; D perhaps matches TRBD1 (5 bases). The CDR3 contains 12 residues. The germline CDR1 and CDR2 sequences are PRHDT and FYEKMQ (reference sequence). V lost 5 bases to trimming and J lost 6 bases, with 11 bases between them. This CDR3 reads CASSPQGAEQYF. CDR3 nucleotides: TGTGCCAGCAGCCCTCAGGGTGCCGAGCAGTACTTC.

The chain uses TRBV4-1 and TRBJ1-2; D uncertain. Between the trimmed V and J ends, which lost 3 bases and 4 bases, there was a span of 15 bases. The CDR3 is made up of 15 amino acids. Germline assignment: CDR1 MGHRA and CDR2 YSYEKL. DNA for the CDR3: TGCGCCAGCAGCCAGCTATCTATAGGGAGCTATGGCTACACCTTC. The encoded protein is CASSQLSIGSYGYTF.

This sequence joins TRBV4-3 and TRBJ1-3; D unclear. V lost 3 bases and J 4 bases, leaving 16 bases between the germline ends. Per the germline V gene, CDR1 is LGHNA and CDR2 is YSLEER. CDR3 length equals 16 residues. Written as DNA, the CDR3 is TGCGCCAGCAGCCACGACGCGGGGAGGCTCGGAAACACCATATATTTT. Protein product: CASSHDAGRLGNTIYF.